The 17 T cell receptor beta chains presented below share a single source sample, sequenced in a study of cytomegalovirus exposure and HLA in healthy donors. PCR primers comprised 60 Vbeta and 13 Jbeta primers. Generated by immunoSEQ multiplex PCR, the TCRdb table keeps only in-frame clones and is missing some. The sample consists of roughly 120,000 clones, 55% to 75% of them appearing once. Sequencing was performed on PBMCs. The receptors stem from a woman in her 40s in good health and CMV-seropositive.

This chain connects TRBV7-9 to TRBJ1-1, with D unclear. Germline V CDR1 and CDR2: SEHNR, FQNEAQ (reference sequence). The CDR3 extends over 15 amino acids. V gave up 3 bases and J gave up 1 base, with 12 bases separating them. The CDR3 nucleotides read TGTGCCAGCAGCTTCGGTCTGGTTACGAACACTGAAGCTTTCTTT. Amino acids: CASSFGLVTNTEAFF.

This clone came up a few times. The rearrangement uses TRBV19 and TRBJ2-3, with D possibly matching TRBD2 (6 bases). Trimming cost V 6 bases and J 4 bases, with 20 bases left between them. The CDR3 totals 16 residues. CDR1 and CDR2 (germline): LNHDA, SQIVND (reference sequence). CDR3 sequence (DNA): TGTGCCAGTAGCCGTGGGATGACCGGAGGGGCAGATACGCAGTATTTT. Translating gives CASSRGMTGGADTQYF.

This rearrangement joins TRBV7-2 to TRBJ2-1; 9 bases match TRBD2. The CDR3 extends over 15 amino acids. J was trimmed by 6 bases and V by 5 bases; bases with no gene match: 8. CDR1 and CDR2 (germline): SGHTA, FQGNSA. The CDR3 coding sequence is TGTGCCAGCAGCCGCACCGGGACTAGCCCCAATGAGCAGTTCTTC. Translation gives CASSRTGTSPNEQFF.

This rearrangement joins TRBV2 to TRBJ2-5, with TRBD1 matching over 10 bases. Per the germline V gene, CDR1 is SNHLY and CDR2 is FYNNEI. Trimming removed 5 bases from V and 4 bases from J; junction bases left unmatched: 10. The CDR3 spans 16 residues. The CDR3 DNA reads TGTGCCAGCAGTCACACCACCGGGACAGGGGTAGAGACCCAGTACTTC. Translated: CASSHTTGTGVETQYF.

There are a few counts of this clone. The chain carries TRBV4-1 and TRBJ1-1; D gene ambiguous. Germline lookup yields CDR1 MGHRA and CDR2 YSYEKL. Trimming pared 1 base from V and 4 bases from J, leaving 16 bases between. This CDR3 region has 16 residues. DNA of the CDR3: TGCGCCAGCAGCCAAGTTGGAGATTTGCTTGGCACTGAAGCTTTCTTT. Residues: CASSQVGDLLGTEAFF.

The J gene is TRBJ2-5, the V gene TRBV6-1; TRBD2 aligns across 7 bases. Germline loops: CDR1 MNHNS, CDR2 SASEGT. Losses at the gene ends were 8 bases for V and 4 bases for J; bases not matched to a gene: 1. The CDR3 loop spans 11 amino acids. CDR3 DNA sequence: TGTGCCAGCGGGGGGGTAGAGACCCAGTACTTC. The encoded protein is CASGGVETQYF.

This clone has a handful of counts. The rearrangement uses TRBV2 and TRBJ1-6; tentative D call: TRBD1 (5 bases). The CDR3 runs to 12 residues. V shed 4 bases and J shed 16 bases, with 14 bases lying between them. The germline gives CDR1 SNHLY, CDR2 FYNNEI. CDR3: CASSGTRVNLHF. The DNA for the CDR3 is TGTGCCAGCAGTGGGACCAGGGTGAATCTCCACTTT.

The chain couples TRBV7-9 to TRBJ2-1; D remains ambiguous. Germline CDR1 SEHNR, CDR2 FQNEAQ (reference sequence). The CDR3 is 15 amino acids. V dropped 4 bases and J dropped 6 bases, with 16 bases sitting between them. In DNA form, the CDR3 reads TGTGCCAGCAGCTCCTCGAGGCAGTACGCCAATGAGCAGTTCTTC. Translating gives CASSSSRQYANEQFF.

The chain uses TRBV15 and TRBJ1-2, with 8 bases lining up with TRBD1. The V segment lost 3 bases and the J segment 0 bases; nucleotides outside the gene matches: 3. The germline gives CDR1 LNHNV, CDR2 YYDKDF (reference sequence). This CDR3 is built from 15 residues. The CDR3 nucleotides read TGTGCCACCAGCAGGATGGACAGGGCTAACTATGGCTACACCTTC. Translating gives CATSRMDRANYGYTF.

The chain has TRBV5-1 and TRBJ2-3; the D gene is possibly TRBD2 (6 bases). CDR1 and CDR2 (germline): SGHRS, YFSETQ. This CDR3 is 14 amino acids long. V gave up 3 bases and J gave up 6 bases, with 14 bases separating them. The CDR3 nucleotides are TGCGCCAGCAGCTACGGAGGGAGAGGGGATACGCAGTATTTT. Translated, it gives CASSYGGRGDTQYF. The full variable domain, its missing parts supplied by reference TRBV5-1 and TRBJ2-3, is KAGVTQTPRYLIKTRGQQVTLSCSPISGHRSVSWYQQTPGQGLQFLFEYFSETQRNKGNFPGRFSGRQFSNSRSEMNVSTLELGDSALYLCASSYGGRGDTQYFGPGTRLTVL.

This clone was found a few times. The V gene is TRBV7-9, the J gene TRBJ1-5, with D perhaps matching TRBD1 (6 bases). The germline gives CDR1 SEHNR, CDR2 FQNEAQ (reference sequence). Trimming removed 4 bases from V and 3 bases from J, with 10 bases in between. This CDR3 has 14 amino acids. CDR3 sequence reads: CASSSGQFNQPQHF. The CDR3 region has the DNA TGTGCCAGCAGCTCCGGACAGTTCAATCAGCCCCAGCATTTT.

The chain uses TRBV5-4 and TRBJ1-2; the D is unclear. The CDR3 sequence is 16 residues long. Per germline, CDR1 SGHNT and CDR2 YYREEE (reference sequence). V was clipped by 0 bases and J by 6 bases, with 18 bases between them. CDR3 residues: CASSLASLGRLDGYTF. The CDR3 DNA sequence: TGTGCCAGCAGCTTGGCCAGTCTAGGGAGGTTGGATGGCTACACCTTC.

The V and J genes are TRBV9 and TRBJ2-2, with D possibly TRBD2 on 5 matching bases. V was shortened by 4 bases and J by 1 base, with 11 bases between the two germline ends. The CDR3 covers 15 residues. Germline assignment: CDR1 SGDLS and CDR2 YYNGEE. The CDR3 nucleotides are TGTGCCAGCAGCTCGACTACGGTGAACACCGGGGAGCTGTTTTTT. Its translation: CASSSTTVNTGELFF.

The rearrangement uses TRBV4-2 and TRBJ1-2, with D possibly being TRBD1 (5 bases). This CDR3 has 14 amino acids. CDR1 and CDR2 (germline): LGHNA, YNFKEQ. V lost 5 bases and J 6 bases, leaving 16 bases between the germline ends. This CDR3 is CASSYSQARDGYTF. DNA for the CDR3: TGTGCCAGCAGCTACTCACAGGCTCGCGATGGCTACACCTTC.

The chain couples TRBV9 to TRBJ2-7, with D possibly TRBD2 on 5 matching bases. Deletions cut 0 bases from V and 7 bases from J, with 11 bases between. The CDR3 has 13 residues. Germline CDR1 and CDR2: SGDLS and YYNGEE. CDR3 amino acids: CASSVVVEGEQYF. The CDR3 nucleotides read TGTGCCAGCAGCGTAGTGGTCGAGGGAGAGCAGTACTTC.

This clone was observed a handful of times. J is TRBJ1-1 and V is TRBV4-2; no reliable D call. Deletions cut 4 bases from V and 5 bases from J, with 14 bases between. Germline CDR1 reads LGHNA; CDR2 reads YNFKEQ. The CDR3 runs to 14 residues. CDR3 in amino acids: CASSPLIDSTEAFF. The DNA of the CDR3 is TGTGCCAGCAGCCCTTTAATTGACTCGACTGAAGCTTTCTTT.

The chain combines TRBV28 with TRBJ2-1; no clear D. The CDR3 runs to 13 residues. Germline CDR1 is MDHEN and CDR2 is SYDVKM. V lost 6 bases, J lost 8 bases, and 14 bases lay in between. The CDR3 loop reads CASRAPGSDEQFF. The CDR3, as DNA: TGTGCCAGCAGAGCGCCGGGTTCCGATGAGCAGTTCTTC.